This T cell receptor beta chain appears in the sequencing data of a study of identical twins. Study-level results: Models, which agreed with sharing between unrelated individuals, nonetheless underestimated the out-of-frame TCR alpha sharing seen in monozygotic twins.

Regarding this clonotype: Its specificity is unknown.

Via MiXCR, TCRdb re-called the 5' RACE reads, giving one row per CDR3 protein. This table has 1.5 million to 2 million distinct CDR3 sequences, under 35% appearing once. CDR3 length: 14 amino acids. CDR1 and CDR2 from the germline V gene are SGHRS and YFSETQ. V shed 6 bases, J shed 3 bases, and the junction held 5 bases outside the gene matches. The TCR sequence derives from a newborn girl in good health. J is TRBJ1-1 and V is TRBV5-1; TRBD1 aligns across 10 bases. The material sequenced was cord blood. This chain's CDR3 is CASTLGTGDTEAFF. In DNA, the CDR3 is TGCGCCAGCACCTTAGGGACAGGGGACACTGAAGCTTTCTTT.